Below are 17 T cell receptor beta chains sequenced from a single sample in a study of low-dose radiotherapy and immunotherapy resistance in tumors. Time point in this sample: after trial treatment. This sample's treatment: LDRT plus nivolumab, ipilimumab, low-dose cyclophosphamide and aspirin (RACIN trial). Primers targeting TRAV and TRBV primed first-strand cDNA, covering alpha and beta chains. TCRs underwent 20 PCR cycles of amplification with a constant-region primer and V-primer adapter. One entry per CDR3 protein, called by TCRdb with MiXCR from the reads. The table shows some 100,000 distinct CDR3 sequences, with less than 25% occurring only once. This specimen consisted of PBMCs, obtained after low-dose radiotherapy plus immunotherapy. The source of these receptors is a male donor with prostate cancer.

The genes are TRBV24-1 and TRBJ2-4, with D possibly called TRBD1 or TRBD2 (6 bases each). Germline CDR1 KGHDR, CDR2 SFDVKD. Trimming took 6 bases from V and 7 from J, leaving 12 bases between them. The CDR3 extends over 13 amino acids. CDR3 bases: TGTGCCACCAGTTCCGGGGGCGTGAACATTCAGTACTTC. Translated: CATSSGGVNIQYF.

The sample holds many counts of this clonotype. The V call is TRBV5-1, the J call TRBJ2-6; D is tentatively TRBD1 or TRBD2 (5 bases each). The V and J ends lost 4 bases and 3 bases respectively, with 11 bases between them. The CDR3 is made up of 15 amino acids. In germline, CDR1 is SGHRS, CDR2 YFSETQ. CDR3 sequence: CASSAGAYGANVLTF. CDR3 DNA: TGCGCCAGCAGCGCCGGGGCGTATGGGGCCAACGTCCTGACTTTC.

This clonotype has a count of ten or more. This chain links TRBV7-8 with TRBJ2-7; perhaps TRBD2 as D (6 bases). Germline CDR1 and CDR2: SGHVS and FQNEAQ. CDR3 size: 18 residues. The CDR3 DNA is TGTGCGACCGAAAGGGTCCTCAGGCGGGGCGAAATCTCCTACGAGCAGTACTTC. It specifies CATERVLRRGEISYEQYF. Using reference TRBV7-8 and TRBJ2-7 for the parts outside the CDR3, the full variable domain is GAGVSQSPRYKVAKRGQDVALRCDPISGHVSLFWYQQALGQGPEFLTYFQNEAQLDKSGLPSDRFFAERPEGSVSTLKIQRTQQEDSAVYLCATERVLRRGEISYEQYFGPGTRLTVT.

Only a few counts were recorded for this clonotype. The chain uses TRBV2 and TRBJ2-2; D is possibly TRBD2 (5 bases). Germline lookup yields CDR1 SNHLY and CDR2 FYNNEI. V was pared by 7 bases and J by 0 bases, with 12 bases between. This CDR3 is built from 15 residues. This CDR3 is CASMATTTNTGELFF. CDR3 bases: TGTGCCAGCATGGCCACGACTACGAACACCGGGGAGCTGTTTTTT.

This clonotype was counted at least ten times. The rearrangement links TRBV29-1 to TRBJ2-5; a possible D gene is TRBD1 (6 bases). Between the trimmed V and J ends, which lost 4 bases and 3 bases, there was a span of 21 bases. This CDR3 region has 16 residues. CDR1 and CDR2 from the germline V gene are SQVTM and ANQGSEA. CDR3 in DNA: TGCAGCGTTGTTGGGACACCAAGGGGACACAAAGAGACCCAGTACTTC. It specifies CSVVGTPRGHKETQYF.

This clonotype was seen a single time. The chain links TRBV7-2 to TRBJ2-7; D gene uncertain. CDR3 length: 15 amino acids. Germline CDR1 reads SGHTA; CDR2 reads FQGNSA. The V end lost 4 bases, the J end lost 0 bases, and 13 bases lay between the germline ends. The CDR3 sequence is CASSSPGLASYEQYF. The DNA for the CDR3 is TGTGCCAGCAGCTCCCCTGGGCTTGCCTCCTACGAGCAGTACTTC. Based on the CDR3 plus reference TRBV7-2 and TRBJ2-7, the full variable domain is GAGVSQSPSNKVTEKGKDVELRCDPISGHTALYWYRQSLGQGLEFLIYFQGNSAPDKSGLPSDRFSAERTGGSVSTLTIQRTQQEDSAVYLCASSSPGLASYEQYFGPGTRLTVT.

This clonotype came up many times. The V and J genes are TRBV7-9 and TRBJ1-1; D might be TRBD1 (6 bases). The CDR3 has 12 amino acids. Between the trimmed V and J ends, which lost 4 bases and 8 bases, there was a span of 11 bases. Germline loops: CDR1 SEHNR, CDR2 FQNEAQ (reference sequence). CDR3 nucleotides: TGTGCCAGCAGCTGGGCAGGGGACGAAGCTTTCTTT. It codes for CASSWAGDEAFF.

The chain links TRBV20-1 to TRBJ1-6; no reliable D call. CDR3 length: 14 residues. Trimming stripped 1 base from V and 9 bases from J, with 13 bases between. The germline CDR1 and CDR2 sequences are DFQATT and SNEGSKA (reference sequence). CDR3: CSARASSPGSPLHF. CDR3 nucleotides: TGCAGTGCTAGAGCAAGCAGTCCGGGTTCACCCCTCCACTTT.

The chain has TRBV14 and TRBJ2-7; 10 nucleotides agree with TRBD1. The V gene end was trimmed by 4 bases and the J gene end by 3 bases; junction bases not matched to a gene: 6. In germline, CDR1 is SGHDN, CDR2 FVKESK. This CDR3 has 15 amino acids. In nucleotides, the CDR3 is TGTGCCAGCAGCCCCGGGACAGGGGCGAACTACGAGCAGTACTTC. As protein: CASSPGTGANYEQYF.

The chain carries TRBV27 and TRBJ2-7; unclear D gene. V was clipped by 4 bases and J by 3 bases, with 7 bases between them. The length of the CDR3 is 12 residues. CDR1 is MNHEY and CDR2 is SMNVEV in the germline V gene (reference sequence). The CDR3 protein is CASSSSGYEQYF. As DNA, the CDR3 is TGTGCCAGCAGTTCCTCAGGCTACGAGCAGTACTTC.

This clonotype was observed many times. The chain recombines TRBV12-3 or TRBV12-4 with TRBJ2-5, with D perhaps TRBD1 (5 bases). The CDR3 loop spans 14 amino acids. V was trimmed by 6 bases and J by 4 bases, leaving 15 bases between them. CDR3 DNA sequence: TGTGCCAGCAGATCGGGTCTTGGGGCAGAGACCCAGTACTTC. Translation: CASRSGLGAETQYF.

V gene TRBV11-2 combines with J gene TRBJ1-6, with D perhaps matching TRBD1 (6 bases). The germline V and J ends were trimmed by 6 bases and 6 bases, with 18 bases remaining between them. This CDR3 is built from 16 residues. The germline CDR1 and CDR2 sequences are SGHAT and FQNNGV. The CDR3 region is CASRPNAGAGNSPLHF. CDR3 DNA: TGTGCCAGCAGGCCAAACGCGGGGGCGGGTAATTCACCCCTCCACTTT.

This clonotype has ten or more counts. V and J are TRBV4-2 and TRBJ2-1; 9 bases are shared with TRBD1. The V gene end was trimmed by 4 bases and the J gene end by 3 bases; junction bases not matched to a gene: 7. The germline V gene has CDR1 LGHNA and CDR2 YNFKEQ. This CDR3 region has 16 residues. The CDR3 coding sequence is TGTGCCAGCAGCCCACCGGGACAGGGAAGCTACAATGAGCAGTTCTTC. Amino acid sequence: CASSPPGQGSYNEQFF.

This clonotype has at least ten counts. In DNA, the CDR3 is TGTGCCAGCAGCTTATGGGGGACAAAAGATGAAAAACTGTTTTTT. Protein product: CASSLWGTKDEKLFF. V and J are TRBV7-2 and TRBJ1-4; weak D call: TRBD1 (6 bases). Germline assignment: CDR1 SGHTA and CDR2 FQGNSA. CDR3 size: 15 residues. The V and J ends lost 2 bases and 6 bases respectively, with 13 bases between them.

Ten or more counts support this clonotype. J is TRBJ2-3 and V is TRBV19; 9 bases are a match to TRBD2. Germline V gene data show CDR1 as LNHDA and CDR2 as SQIVND (reference sequence). Trimming at V came to 7 bases and at J to 5 bases, leaving 13 bases not matched to a gene. The CDR3 extends over 16 amino acids. This CDR3 is CASKVLAGSSGDTQYF. CDR3 nucleotides: TGTGCCAGTAAGGTACTAGCGGGCTCTAGCGGAGATACGCAGTATTTT.

On this clonotype: It may be a read error: a sequence one base away is much more abundant. This chain uses TRBV4-1 with TRBJ2-3; D is perhaps TRBD1 (6 bases). Trimming took off 5 bases at V and 4 bases at J, with 19 bases between the two ends. The CDR3 has 16 residues. Looked up from germline, CDR1 is MGHRA and CDR2 is YSYEKL. The CDR3 sequence is CASSNIDIGQPDTQYF. The CDR3 nucleotides are TGCGCCAGCAGCAATATCGACATAGGACAGCCAGATACGCAGTATTTT.

This clonotype was seen repeatedly, ten times or more. CDR3 sequence: CASSYDRVTYNEQFF. The CDR3 DNA sequence: TGTGCCAGCAGTTACGACAGGGTGACCTACAATGAGCAGTTCTTC. The chain carries TRBV6-2 or TRBV6-3 and TRBJ2-1, with 7 bases matching TRBD1. The CDR3 spans 15 residues. J lost 2 bases, V lost 2 bases, and 3 bases had no gene match. Germline assignment: CDR1 MNHEY and CDR2 SVGEGT.